The 24 T cell receptor beta chains below all came from one sample that was sequenced in a study of early T cells in non-severe SARS-CoV-2 infection. One entry per CDR3 protein results from TCRdb running MiXCR on the 5' RACE reads. The sample consists of some 54,000 distinct CDR3 sequences, about 9.1% of them appearing once. The sequenced material came from whole blood. The source is an adult who was a healthcare worker with PCR-confirmed SARS-CoV-2 infection or an uninfected control (not recorded which).

The CDR3 sequence: CSVGLGEKLFF. CDR3 nucleotide sequence: TGCAGCGTTGGACTGGGGGAAAAACTGTTTTTT. The rearrangement links TRBV29-1 to TRBJ1-4, with no clear D. V lost 4 bases, J lost 8 bases, and 8 bases lay in between. This CDR3 has 11 residues. Germline CDR1 is SQVTM and CDR2 is ANQGSEA.

This clonotype appeared a few times. This chain joins TRBV2 and TRBJ1-4; weak D call: TRBD1 (6 bases). The CDR3 consists of 14 residues. Trimming left V 7 bases short and J 10 bases short, with 19 bases between. Germline V gene sequence: CDR1 SNHLY, CDR2 FYNNEI. The CDR3 sequence is CASKQGFSDGKLFF. Here the CDR3 DNA reads TGTGCCAGCAAACAGGGTTTTAGTGATGGAAAACTGTTTTTT.

There are a few counts of this clonotype. This chain links TRBV6-1 with TRBJ1-5; D gene uncertain. The V end lost 8 bases, the J end lost 4 bases, and 21 bases lay between the germline ends. This CDR3 contains 16 residues. The germline V gene encodes CDR1 MNHNS and CDR2 SASEGT. The CDR3, as DNA: TGTGCCAGCGGTTCTAAGGCGACCCTAATAAATCAGCCCCAGCATTTT. It encodes CASGSKATLINQPQHF.

This clonotype was picked up many times. This rearrangement joins TRBV18 to TRBJ1-5; the D is unclear. Trimming took off 2 bases at V and 7 bases at J, with 12 bases between the two ends. The CDR3 is 14 residues long. Germline CDR1 and CDR2: KGHSH and LQKENI. Written as DNA, the CDR3 is TGTGCCAGCTCACCAAGTCTTGAAGGGCAGCCCCAGCATTTT. Translation gives CASSPSLEGQPQHF.

The rearrangement uses TRBV5-5 and TRBJ2-5; a weak D match, TRBD2 (5 bases). The CDR3 covers 14 residues. The germline V gene has CDR1 SGHKS and CDR2 YYEKEE (reference sequence). V dropped 0 bases and J dropped 5 bases, with 11 bases sitting between them. This CDR3 reads CASSLARGVETQYF. CDR3 nucleotide sequence: TGTGCCAGCAGCTTGGCTCGGGGAGTGGAGACCCAGTACTTC. The complete variable domain, with remaining parts taken from reference TRBV5-5 and TRBJ2-5, reads DAGVTQSPTHLIKTRGQQVTLRCSPISGHKSVSWYQQVLGQGPQFIFQYYEKEERGRGNFPDRFSARQFPNYSSELNVNALLLGDSALYLCASSLARGVETQYFGPGTRLLVL.

The chain is built from TRBV20-1 and TRBJ2-5; D not certain. CDR3 length: 13 amino acids. Trimming shortened V by 5 bases and J by 2 bases, and 12 bases separated the two germline ends. Germline V gives CDR1 DFQATT, CDR2 SNEGSKA (reference sequence). The CDR3, as DNA: TGCAGTGCTGGTCCCCCCGGGCAAGAGACCCAGTACTTC. This translates into CSAGPPGQETQYF.

Notes on this clonotype: This may come from a read error, since a much larger clone is one base off. V gene TRBV2 combines with J gene TRBJ1-1, with a tentative D call TRBD1 (5 bases). Germline V lookup: CDR1 SNHLY, CDR2 FYNNEI. Trimming removed 3 bases at V and 7 bases at J, with 21 bases between. The CDR3 totals 16 residues. The CDR3 bases are TGTGCCAGCAGTGAGGAGCTAATTGGAGGGGAAAGTGAAGCTTTCTTT. Residues: CASSEELIGGESEAFF.

This clonotype showed up many times. V and J are TRBV7-2 and TRBJ1-3; TRBD1 is a possible D gene (6 bases). The CDR3 contains 13 residues. Germline V lookup: CDR1 SGHTA, CDR2 FQGNSA. V lost 7 bases to trimming and J lost 4 bases, with 11 bases between them. The CDR3 reads CASTTGSGNTIYF. DNA of the CDR3: TGTGCCAGCACCACAGGGAGCGGAAACACCATATATTTT.

This clonotype was seen repeatedly, ten times or more. V is TRBV29-1 and J is TRBJ2-2, with D maybe TRBD1 (6 bases). The V end lost 5 bases, the J end lost 7 bases, and 20 bases lay between the germline ends. Germline CDR1 and CDR2: SQVTM and ANQGSEA. This CDR3 has 15 amino acids. The chain's CDR3 is CSVQASTGMGGELFF. In nucleotides, the CDR3 is TGCAGCGTTCAAGCCTCTACAGGGATGGGCGGGGAGCTGTTTTTT.

This clonotype was seen a few times. V and J are TRBV20-1 and TRBJ2-1, with D unclear. Germline CDR1 and CDR2: DFQATT and SNEGSKA (reference sequence). V lost 5 bases to trimming and J lost 8 bases, with 16 bases between them. The CDR3 has 13 residues. The DNA of the CDR3 is TGCAGTGCTCAGAAGGGTCTAACGGATGAGCAGTTCTTC. It specifies CSAQKGLTDEQFF.

In its sample, this clonotype was seen many times. This chain uses TRBV11-2 with TRBJ1-5, with D perhaps TRBD1 (5 bases). Germline-derived CDR1 and CDR2 are SGHAT and FQNNGV. The length of the CDR3 is 13 residues. Trimming shortened V by 5 bases and J by 4 bases, and 9 bases separated the two germline ends. In DNA form, the CDR3 reads TGTGCCAGCAGCGGTAGACAGAATCAGCCCCAGCATTTT. It specifies CASSGRQNQPQHF.

This clonotype ranks as medium-sized. The chain combines TRBV11-2 with TRBJ1-2; D may be TRBD1 (5 bases). Trimming removed 1 base at V and 8 bases at J, with 5 bases between. CDR3 length: 11 amino acids. CDR1 and CDR2 from the germline V gene are SGHAT and FQNNGV. The CDR3 DNA follows: TGTGCCAGCAGCTTAGGGGGCGGCTACACCTTC. Translating it yields CASSLGGGYTF.

There are many counts of this clonotype. The chain has TRBV13 and TRBJ2-2; TRBD1 matches 7 bases. V dropped 5 bases and J dropped 3; count of bases not matched to a gene: 6. The CDR3 sequence is 15 residues long. Germline V gene data show CDR1 as PRHDT and CDR2 as FYEKMQ (reference sequence). The CDR3 loop reads CASSPGTAYTGELFF. CDR3 DNA sequence: TGTGCCAGCAGCCCGGGGACAGCCTACACCGGGGAGCTGTTTTTT.

The genes are TRBV4-2 and TRBJ2-1, with D possibly TRBD2 on 5 matching bases. CDR1 and CDR2 from the germline V gene are LGHNA and YNFKEQ. Trimming shortened V by 5 bases and J by 3 bases, and 8 bases separated the two germline ends. The CDR3 sequence is 13 residues long. CDR3 sequence reads: CASSGLGYNEQFF. The CDR3 DNA reads TGTGCCAGCAGCGGACTGGGCTACAATGAGCAGTTCTTC.

This clonotype came up many times. CDR3 nucleotide sequence: TGTGCCAGCAGCCGTCCGACAGAGAACACTGAAGCTTTCTTT. Protein sequence: CASSRPTENTEAFF. The chain links TRBV4-2 to TRBJ1-1; weak D call: TRBD1 (5 bases). Germline V lookup: CDR1 LGHNA, CDR2 YNFKEQ. The CDR3 loop spans 14 amino acids. Trimming left V 4 bases short and J 1 base short, with 10 bases between.

The chain carries TRBV7-3 and TRBJ2-1, with TRBD2 identical over 7 bases. Germline V gene lookup returns CDR1 SGHTA and CDR2 FQGTGA. J was trimmed by 5 bases and V by 5 bases; bases with no gene match: 3. CDR3 length equals 13 residues. The CDR3 nucleotides read TGTGCCAGCAGCACCGGACTAGACAATGAGCAGTTCTTC. Translated, it gives CASSTGLDNEQFF.

This clonotype was seen a handful of times. The rearrangement joins TRBV29-1 to TRBJ1-6, with 7 bases lining up with TRBD1. CDR1 and CDR2 (germline): SQVTM, ANQGSEA. The CDR3 is 12 residues long. The trim removed 7 bases at V and 12 bases at J, leaving 9 bases unmatched. The CDR3, as DNA: TGCAGCGCCTCGACAGGGTCTGAACCCCTCCACTTT. This sequence encodes CSASTGSEPLHF.

This clonotype appeared many times. This chain joins TRBV4-1 and TRBJ2-7, with D maybe TRBD2 (6 bases). The germline V and J ends were trimmed by 2 bases and 2 bases, with 16 bases remaining between them. The CDR3 is made up of 16 amino acids. Looked up from germline, CDR1 is MGHRA and CDR2 is YSYEKL. The CDR3 loop reads CASSQRSEGRAYEQYF. The CDR3, as DNA: TGCGCCAGCAGCCAAAGATCGGAGGGCCGCGCCTACGAGCAGTACTTC.

This clonotype was picked up a small number of times. The chain recombines TRBV6-2 or TRBV6-3 with TRBJ1-1; no definite D call. In germline, CDR1 is MNHEY, CDR2 SVGEGT. CDR3 length equals 11 residues. V lost 1 base and J lost 6, with 3 bases in between. CDR3 amino acids: CASSYWAEAFF. Here the CDR3 DNA reads TGTGCCAGCAGTTACTGGGCTGAAGCTTTCTTT.

This clonotype has more than one count but fewer than ten. This rearrangement joins TRBV12-3 or TRBV12-4 to TRBJ2-1; the match to TRBD2 covers 12 bases. This CDR3 spans 16 amino acids. J gave up 7 bases and V 3 bases, and 7 bases lay outside the gene matches. The chain's CDR3 is CASSFPGLAGRNEQFF. The CDR3 region has the DNA TGTGCCAGCAGTTTCCCCGGACTAGCGGGAAGGAATGAGCAGTTCTTC.

The rearrangement links TRBV4-1 to TRBJ1-1; tentatively, D is TRBD1 (5 bases). The CDR3 consists of 16 residues. CDR1 and CDR2 (germline): MGHRA, YSYEKL. Trimming pared 4 bases from V and 0 bases from J, leaving 15 bases between. DNA for the CDR3: TGCGCCAGCAGCCCTGGGATCGACAGACTGAACACTGAAGCTTTCTTT. Its translation: CASSPGIDRLNTEAFF.

This clonotype showed up many times. At one of its ends the junction is not consistent with the germline gene, which may arise from a read error. This chain joins TRBV4-3 and TRBJ2-1; 8 bases agree with TRBD1. Germline loops: CDR1 LGHNA, CDR2 YSLEER. The CDR3 contains 13 residues. In DNA form, the CDR3 reads TGCGCCAGCAGCCACCACCGACAGGGGAGCGCGTCCTTC. Protein sequence: CASSHHRQGSASF.

The chain employs TRBV2 and TRBJ2-7, with 10 bases that match TRBD2. The J segment lost 4 bases and the V segment lost 10 bases, leaving 10 bases of the junction unmatched. The CDR3 has 14 residues. The germline V gene has CDR1 SNHLY and CDR2 FYNNEI. The CDR3 loop reads CAIPSAGGIYEQYF. CDR3 in DNA: TGTGCCATCCCCTCAGCGGGAGGGATTTACGAGCAGTACTTC.

This clonotype showed up many times. V is TRBV6-6 and J is TRBJ2-7; 11 bases are shared with TRBD2. J lost 4 bases, V lost 7 bases, and 6 bases had no gene match. Germline lookup yields CDR1 MNHNY and CDR2 SVGAGI (reference sequence). CDR3 size: 14 residues. The CDR3 nucleotides are TGTGCCAGCACCCTACTAGCGGGAGTGTACGAGCAGTACTTC. This sequence encodes CASTLLAGVYEQYF.